The subject of this entry is one T cell receptor (beta chain). This clonotype was recorded at least ten times. This receptor's antigen is unknown. Base qualities are not provided; no much larger clone lies one nucleotide away. Genomic DNA served as template for TCR beta VDJ combination and CDR3 sequence profiling. An Illumina HiSeq 2000 was the platform used for TCR repertoire sequencing. The authors processed their data as follows. Repertoires were assessed using TRBV/TRBJ rearrangement plots, CDR3 size and DJ length profiles, and Simpson's diversity index. The most abundant DNA sequence in the deep sequencing data was defined as the immunodominant clone. CDR3 amino acid sequences were checked for sharing between subjects and were compared against published repertoires and the VDJdb database. TCRdb itself trimmed the public reads at Q25 with fastp, ran MiXCR and retained productive beta chains. Each CDR3 protein gets just one entry, which takes the most common genes and DNA from the rows behind it. TCRdb, rather than the study authors, made the V and J calls. Across this sample there are approximately 190,000 distinct CDR3 sequences, with 40% to 50% seen only once. Together, the top ten hold about 9.7% of the sample.

These data are taken from a study of CD8+CD57+ T cells in acquired aplastic anemia (dated 2018 in TCRdb). Background for the entire study: A mean of about 3.2 ug of DNA, ranging from about 0.19 to 30 ug, was extracted from sorted CD4+ and CD8+ cells. CD8+CD57+ expansion was defined as frequency above the mean frequency observed in healthy subjects.

Expansion of CD8+CD57+ cells had been shown by flow cytometry in the patients chosen for sequencing. Every patient had a diagnosis of severe acquired aplastic anemia based on International Study of Aplastic Anemia and Agranulocytosis and Camitta criteria. At the time blood was sampled, none of the patients had received any therapy. In the study, sorted CD4+ and CD8+ blood T cells from patients with severe aplastic anemia and from healthy subjects underwent deep sequencing of TCR repertoires. In the USA, patient enrollment took place under clinicaltrials.gov protocols 00001620, 01623167, 00001397, 00071045, 00081523 and 00961064. Ficoll-Paque density gradient centrifugation was used to isolate peripheral blood mononuclear cells. Before DNA extraction, CD4+ and CD8+ T cells were sorted with FACS or magnetic beads. Study-level results and caveats: No significant difference in CD8+ Simpson's diversity was found between patients and healthy controls (P=0.060). Roughly 30 CD8+ CDR3 sequences were found to be shared between patients and controls, but these sequences appeared to be highly expressed in patients and within the immunodominant clones of the patients.

From the germline V gene, CDR1 is MGHDK and CDR2 is SYGVNS. The V and J ends are trimmed by 6 bases and 4 bases, leaving 27 bases between them. The CDR3 covers 19 residues, taking in both the cysteine and the phenylalanine. Only the CDR3 portion is preserved as DNA: 57 bases, with reading frame beginning at the first base. The TCR was taken from a human donor with aplastic anemia. The chain is encoded by TRBV25-1 joined to TRBJ1-4; TRBD1 is a weak D gene call, 5 bases matching. Material: sorted CD4+, CD8+, or CD8+CD57+ T cells (not recorded which) from PBMCs. The CDR3 protein is CASSPSSPFRGSLNEKLFF. The DNA sequence reads TGTGCCAGCAGCCCCTCAAGCCCTTTCCGGGGGTCCCTTAATGAAAAACTGTTTTTT.